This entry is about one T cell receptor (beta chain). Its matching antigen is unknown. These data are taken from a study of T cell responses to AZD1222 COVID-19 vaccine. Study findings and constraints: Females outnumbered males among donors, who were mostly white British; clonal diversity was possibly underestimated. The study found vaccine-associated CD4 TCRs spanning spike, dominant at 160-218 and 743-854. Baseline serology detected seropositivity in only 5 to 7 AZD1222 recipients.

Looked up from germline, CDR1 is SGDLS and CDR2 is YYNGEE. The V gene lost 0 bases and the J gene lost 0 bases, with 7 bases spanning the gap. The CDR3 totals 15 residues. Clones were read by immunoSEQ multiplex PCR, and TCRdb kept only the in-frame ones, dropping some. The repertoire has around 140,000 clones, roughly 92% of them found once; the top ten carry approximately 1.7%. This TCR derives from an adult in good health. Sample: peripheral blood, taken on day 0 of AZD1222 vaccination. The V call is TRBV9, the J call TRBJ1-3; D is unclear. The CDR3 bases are TGTGCCAGCAGCGTAGAACCGCTCTCTGGAAACACCATATATTTT. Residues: CASSVEPLSGNTIYF.